This TCR beta chain is drawn from a study of T-cell reconstitution after alpha-beta-depleted transplantation in children. Unique molecular identifiers were incorporated during preparation of the TCRbeta library. TCRdb ran MiXCR on the PCR reads and lists one entry per CDR3 protein. Of more than 200,000 distinct CDR3 sequences in the sample, 9.7% are singletons; the top ten hold approximately 5%. V was cut by 4 bases and J by 9 bases, with 13 bases left in between. Germline V gene lookup returns CDR1 KGHSH and CDR2 LQKENI. This CDR3 spans 13 amino acids. Sample: PBMCs from the stem cell graft donor, taken from the stem cell graft. The J gene is TRBJ2-1, the V gene TRBV18; D possibly corresponds to TRBD2 (6 bases). The clonotype originates from a human donor who donated a stem cell graft to a child with SCID. The chain's CDR3 is CASSLIGDFEQFF. For the CDR3, the DNA is TGTGCCAGCTCACTAATCGGGGACTTTGAGCAGTTCTTC.